This T cell receptor beta chain was profiled in a study of T cell responses to AZD1222 COVID-19 vaccine. Details on this clone: Its antigen is unknown.

Broader study findings: It should be noted that donors were predominantly white British and more often female, and clonal diversity was possibly underestimated.

Using immunoSEQ multiplex PCR, the repertoire was profiled, and TCRdb retains in-frame clones only, with some absent. This sample has more than 75,000 clones, with roughly nine tenths found just once. The CDR3 loop spans 13 amino acids. V was cut by 0 bases and J by 7 bases, with 9 bases left in between. Germline V lookup: CDR1 SGHDN, CDR2 FVKESK. The sample in question was peripheral blood, obtained on day 0 of AZD1222 vaccination. The genes are TRBV14 and TRBJ2-5; D is unresolved. The TCR originated in an adult in good health. The CDR3 region has the DNA TGTGCCAGCAGCCAAGATGGGTGGGGGACCCAGTACTTC. Translation gives CASSQDGWGTQYF.